One sample yielded the 15 T cell receptor beta chains listed below, sequenced in a study of T cell responses to AZD1222 COVID-19 vaccine. This table comes from immunoSEQ multiplex PCR, and its TCRdb copy is limited to in-frame clones, with some not included. The table records approximately 89,000 clones, about 86% of them present only once. Sequencing was performed on peripheral blood, taken 28 days after the second AZD1222 dose. The receptors shown here come from an adult who received the AZD1222 COVID-19 vaccine.

The rearrangement uses TRBV25-1 and TRBJ1-2; D might be TRBD1 (5 bases). The germline CDR1 and CDR2 sequences are MGHDK and SYGVNS. This CDR3 region has 14 residues. V was shortened by 5 bases and J by 4 bases, with 14 bases between the two germline ends. CDR3 in DNA: TGTGCCAGCAGTTGGTCCGTAGGGGTCTATGGCTACACCTTC. Encoded protein: CASSWSVGVYGYTF.

The CDR3 here is CASSSQGMGGYTF. CDR3 bases: TGTGCCAGCAGTTCTCAGGGAATGGGTGGCTACACCTTC. The chain employs TRBV7-2 and TRBJ1-2; D might be TRBD1 (5 bases). V lost 6 bases and J 7 bases, leaving 15 bases between the germline ends. Germline CDR1 is SGHTA and CDR2 is FQGNSA. CDR3 length equals 13 residues.

V is TRBV20-1 and J is TRBJ2-3; D is uncertain. CDR3 length equals 11 residues. The germline V gene encodes CDR1 DFQATT and CDR2 SNEGSKA (reference sequence). Trimming pared 6 bases from V and 9 bases from J, leaving 13 bases between. This CDR3 is CSAVPKKTQYF. The CDR3 DNA is TGCAGTGCCGTCCCCAAGAAGACGCAGTATTTT.

The rearrangement joins TRBV4-3 to TRBJ2-1, with D perhaps matching TRBD1 (7 bases). V lost 3 bases, J lost 6 bases, and 9 bases lay in between. CDR1 and CDR2 from the germline V gene are LGHNA and YSLEER. The CDR3 covers 13 residues. The CDR3 coding sequence is TGCGCCAGCAGCCATCAGGGGGGCAATGAGCAGTTCTTC. Protein: CASSHQGGNEQFF.

The rearrangement joins TRBV18 to TRBJ2-7; TRBD2 matches 11 bases. Germline CDR1 and CDR2: KGHSH and LQKENI. Germline trimming cut 3 bases from V and 6 bases from J; bases unmatched to any gene: 13. The CDR3 sequence is 17 residues long. The CDR3 is CASSPTLISGGAGEQYF. Written as DNA, the CDR3 is TGTGCCAGCTCACCGACTCTCATTAGCGGGGGGGCTGGCGAGCAGTACTTC.

The rearrangement links TRBV5-4 to TRBJ1-2; 7 bases fit TRBD1. The CDR3 is 14 residues long. Trimming removed 4 bases from V and 0 bases from J; junction bases left unmatched: 3. Germline V gene sequence: CDR1 SGHNT, CDR2 YYREEE (reference sequence). Written as DNA, the CDR3 is TGTGCCAGCAGCCAGCAGGGGGCTAACTATGGCTACACCTTC. Translation: CASSQQGANYGYTF.

The chain recombines TRBV19 with TRBJ1-3; perhaps TRBD1 as D (5 bases). This CDR3 is built from 13 residues. Germline CDR1 LNHDA, CDR2 SQIVND (reference sequence). V gave up 6 bases and J gave up 8 bases, with 14 bases separating them. The CDR3 here is CASSAPGLYTIYF. The CDR3 DNA follows: TGTGCCAGTAGCGCGCCGGGACTCTACACCATATATTTT.

V and J are TRBV19 and TRBJ2-7; D is unclear. The CDR3 totals 13 residues. CDR1 is LNHDA and CDR2 is SQIVND in the germline V gene (reference sequence). V was trimmed by 1 base and J by 2 bases, leaving 6 bases between them. CDR3 nucleotide sequence: TGTGCCAGTAGTATAGCCAGAGCCTACGAGCAGTACTTC. It translates to CASSIARAYEQYF.

This clone was counted a single time. The rearrangement uses TRBV6-5 and TRBJ1-1; 8 positions agree with TRBD1. Germline CDR1 and CDR2: MNHEY and SVGAGI. Unmatched junction bases numbered 3, after V lost 4 bases and J lost 5 bases. This CDR3 contains 13 residues. CDR3 loop: CASSWQGATEAFF. In nucleotides, the CDR3 is TGTGCCAGCAGTTGGCAGGGGGCAACTGAAGCTTTCTTT.

This clone occurred a few times. The CDR3 sequence is CASSPQGNEQFF. The CDR3 nucleotides read TGTGCCAGCAGTCCACAGGGAAATGAGCAGTTCTTC. The V and J genes are TRBV6-2 or TRBV6-3 and TRBJ2-1, with D possibly matching TRBD1 (6 bases). The CDR3 loop spans 12 amino acids. Trimming shortened V by 5 bases and J by 7 bases, and 9 bases separated the two germline ends. The germline V gene encodes CDR1 MNHEY and CDR2 SVGEGT.

The chain has TRBV7-9 and TRBJ1-1; D is unresolved. The CDR3 contains 14 residues. Trimming removed 10 bases from V and 4 bases from J, with 19 bases in between. The germline V gene encodes CDR1 SEHNR and CDR2 FQNEAQ (reference sequence). This CDR3 is CAIGSTPGVTEAFF. In nucleotides, the CDR3 is TGTGCCATCGGGAGCACCCCCGGCGTCACTGAAGCTTTCTTT.

This clone was recorded once. J is TRBJ2-7 and V is TRBV11-1, with TRBD2 identical over 9 bases. Losses at the gene ends were 7 bases for V and 5 bases for J; bases not matched to a gene: 12. CDR1 SGHAT and CDR2 FQDESV come from the germline V gene (reference sequence). This CDR3 is 15 amino acids long. CDR3 sequence reads: CASTQSAAGGDEQYF. In nucleotides, the CDR3 is TGTGCCAGCACCCAATCCGCGGCGGGAGGGGACGAGCAGTACTTC. Based on the CDR3 plus reference TRBV11-1 and TRBJ2-7, the full variable domain is EAEVAQSPRYKITEKSQAVAFWCDPISGHATLYWYRQILGQGPELLVQFQDESVVDDSQLPKDRFSAERLKGVDSTLKIQPAELGDSAMYLCASTQSAAGGDEQYFGPGTRLTVT.

This chain connects TRBV19 to TRBJ2-5; D may be TRBD1 or TRBD2 (6 bases each). Trimming removed 2 bases at V and 5 bases at J, with 12 bases between. This CDR3 comprises 14 residues. Per the germline V gene, CDR1 is LNHDA and CDR2 is SQIVND (reference sequence). The CDR3 coding sequence is TGTGCCAGTAGTATAAGAAGGGGGGCTGAGACCCAGTACTTC. The encoded protein is CASSIRRGAETQYF. The whole variable domain, remainder taken from reference TRBV19 and TRBJ2-5, is DGGITQSPKYLFRKEGQNVTLSCEQNLNHDAMYWYRQDPGQGLRLIYYSQIVNDFQKGDIAEGYSVSREKKESFPLTVTSAQKNPTAFYLCASSIRRGAETQYFGPGTRLLVL.

CDR3 DNA sequence: TGTGCCAGTAGTCCAGCCGGAGATCTCTCCTACGAGCAGTACTTC. The encoded protein is CASSPAGDLSYEQYF. The rearrangement links TRBV19 to TRBJ2-7; D not resolved. V dropped 5 bases and J dropped 0 bases, with 14 bases sitting between them. Looked up from germline, CDR1 is LNHDA and CDR2 is SQIVND (reference sequence). The CDR3 length is 15 residues. Complete variable domain (other parts from reference TRBV19 and TRBJ2-7): DGGITQSPKYLFRKEGQNVTLSCEQNLNHDAMYWYRQDPGQGLRLIYYSQIVNDFQKGDIAEGYSVSREKKESFPLTVTSAQKNPTAFYLCASSPAGDLSYEQYFGPGTRLTVT.

The chain combines TRBV28 with TRBJ2-3; 10 bases match TRBD2. CDR3 length: 20 amino acids. Germline V CDR1 and CDR2: MDHEN, SYDVKM. V lost 5 bases, J lost 6 bases, and 23 bases stayed unmatched. The CDR3 nucleotides are TGTGCCAGCAGTCCCTTTGGGGGGGGCGAAGCGGGAGGGCCCGAGGATACGCAGTATTTT. Its translation is CASSPFGGGEAGGPEDTQYF.